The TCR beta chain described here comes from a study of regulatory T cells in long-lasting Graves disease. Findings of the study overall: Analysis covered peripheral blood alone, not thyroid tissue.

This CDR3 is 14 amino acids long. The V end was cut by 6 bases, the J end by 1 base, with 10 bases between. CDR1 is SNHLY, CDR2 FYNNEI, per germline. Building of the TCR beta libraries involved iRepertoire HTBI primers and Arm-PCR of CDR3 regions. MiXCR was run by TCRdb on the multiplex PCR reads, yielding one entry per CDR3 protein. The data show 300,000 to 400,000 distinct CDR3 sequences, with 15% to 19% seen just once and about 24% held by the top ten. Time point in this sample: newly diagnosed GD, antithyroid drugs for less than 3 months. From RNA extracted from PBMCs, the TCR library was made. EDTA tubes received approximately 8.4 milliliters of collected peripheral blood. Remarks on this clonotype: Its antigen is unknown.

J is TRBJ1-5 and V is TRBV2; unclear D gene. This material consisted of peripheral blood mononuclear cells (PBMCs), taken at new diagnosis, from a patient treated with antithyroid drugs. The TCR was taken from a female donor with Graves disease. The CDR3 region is CASSAQRSNQPQHF. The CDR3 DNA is TGTGCCAGCAGCGCACAGAGAAGCAATCAGCCCCAGCATTTT.